These 30 T cell receptor beta chains were sequenced from one sample in a study of molecular identifiers for immune sequencing clone quantification. TCRdb called the PCR reads again in MiXCR, with one record for every CDR3 protein. The table shows some 580,000 distinct CDR3 sequences, with about 25% occurring only once. Sample: naive CD8+ T cells from blood, with Jurkat cell RNA spiked in. As for subset: FACS-sorted CD8+CD4-CCR7+CD45RA+ naive T cells. These receptors were taken from a human donor in good health. Some libraries in this study had Jurkat cell RNA spiked in.

In this sample, this clonotype turned up many times. The J gene is TRBJ1-5, the V gene TRBV24-1; D unresolved. The V and J ends lost 0 bases and 0 bases respectively, with 2 bases between them. Germline V CDR1 and CDR2: KGHDR, SFDVKD. The CDR3 loop spans 14 amino acids. Here the CDR3 DNA reads TGTGCCACCAGTGATTTGGATAGCAATCAGCCCCAGCATTTT. This gives the protein CATSDLDSNQPQHF.

In regard to this clonotype: A much larger clone lies one base from this, so it may be a read error. The rearrangement joins TRBV7-9 to TRBJ2-1; D may be TRBD2 (6 bases). CDR3 length equals 13 residues. Germline CDR1 reads SEHNR; CDR2 reads FQNEAQ (reference sequence). DNA for the CDR3: TGTGCCAGCAGCTTAGGTCCGGGGGATGAGCGGTTCTTC. Amino acid sequence: CASSLGPGDERFF.

This clonotype has a handful of counts. This chain connects TRBV20-1 to TRBJ1-2; possible D gene TRBD1, 5 bases. Trimming stripped 1 base from V and 7 bases from J, with 16 bases between. From germline, CDR1 is DFQATT and CDR2 SNEGSKA (reference sequence). CDR3 length equals 14 residues. In DNA form, the CDR3 reads TGCAGTGCTAGAGTACCGACAGTCTCCTTTGGCTACACCTTC. As protein: CSARVPTVSFGYTF.

This clonotype was detected only a few times. One base away lies a much larger clone, so this may be a sequencing read error. The gene calls are TRBV2 and TRBJ2-3; D may be TRBD2 (5 bases). CDR1 and CDR2 (germline): SNHLY, FYNNEI. The CDR3 spans 15 residues. V lost 5 bases and J lost 3, with 15 bases in between. CDR3 bases: TGTGCCAGCAGTAAACTAACCACGGGGACAGATACGCAGTATTTT. This gives the protein CASSKLTTGTDTQYF.

Concerning this clonotype itself: A much larger clone sits a single nucleotide away, making a read error possible. This chain connects TRBV14 to TRBJ1-1; D is unclear. The CDR3 has 13 residues. Trimming pared 6 bases from V and 0 bases from J, leaving 8 bases between. Per germline, CDR1 SGHDN and CDR2 FVKESK. Here the CDR3 DNA reads TGTGCCAGCAGAGAATTACTGAACACTGAAGCTTTCTTT. Encoded protein: CASRELLNTEAFF. Looking up the rest from reference TRBV14 and TRBJ1-1 gives the full variable domain: EAGVTQFPSHSVIEKGQTVTLRCDPISGHDNLYWYRRVMGKEIKFLLHFVKESKQDESGMPNNRFLAERTGGTYSTLKVQPAELEDSGVYFCASRELLNTEAFFGQGTRLTVV.

On this clonotype itself: This may stem from a read error, because a much larger clone lies one nucleotide away. The chain joins TRBV20-1 to TRBJ2-3; D unclear. Germline V gene data show CDR1 as DFQATT and CDR2 as SNEGSKA (reference sequence). Trimming pared 6 bases from V and 3 bases from J, leaving 16 bases between. This CDR3 is built from 14 residues. The chain's CDR3 is CSALMRYLTDTQYF. DNA for the CDR3: TGCAGTGCACTCATGCGATACCTTACAGATACGCAGTATTTT.

This clonotype was detected only a few times. Sequence at one end of the junction differs from germline and may be a read error. The V call is TRBV27, the J call TRBJ1-1; 7 nucleotides match TRBD1. This CDR3 is 12 amino acids long. Germline CDR1 and CDR2: MNHEY and SMNVEV (reference sequence). CDR3 nucleotide sequence: TGTGCCAGCAGTCCACAGGGGACTGGAGCTTTCTTT. It encodes CASSPQGTGAFF.

This chain links TRBV7-9 with TRBJ2-5; D is unclear. The germline gives CDR1 SEHNR, CDR2 FQNEAQ (reference sequence). Trimming removed 3 bases at V and 3 bases at J, with 23 bases between. The CDR3 has 18 amino acids. The chain's CDR3 is CASSLYLDGSQHKETQYF. CDR3 nucleotide sequence: TGTGCCAGCAGCTTGTATTTGGATGGCAGCCAACATAAAGAGACCCAGTACTTC.

This clonotype was recorded a few times. This sequence joins TRBV2 and TRBJ2-3, with 8 positions matching TRBD2. This CDR3 has 18 amino acids. The trim removed 2 bases at V and 0 bases at J, leaving 10 bases unmatched. Per germline, CDR1 SNHLY and CDR2 FYNNEI. The CDR3 DNA sequence: TGTGCCAGCAGTGAACCTAGCGGGCTCGACTTTAGCACAGATACGCAGTATTTT. It yields the protein CASSEPSGLDFSTDTQYF.

This clonotype was seen a handful of times. The rearrangement links TRBV12-3 or TRBV12-4 to TRBJ1-5; D is uncertain. The CDR3 spans 16 residues. V was clipped by 5 bases and J by 2 bases, with 16 bases between them. The CDR3 bases are TGTGCCAGCAGTCCATCCCCCAAAGTGGGCAATCAGCCCCAGCATTTT. Translation gives CASSPSPKVGNQPQHF.

There are many counts of this clonotype. The chain combines TRBV2 with TRBJ1-5; perhaps TRBD1 as D (5 bases). Germline values: CDR1 SNHLY, CDR2 FYNNEI. V was pared by 10 bases and J by 1 base, with 17 bases between. CDR3 length: 15 residues. This chain's CDR3 is CATSRWGSSNQPQHF. The CDR3 bases are TGTGCCACGAGCCGGTGGGGCTCCAGCAATCAGCCCCAGCATTTT. Together with reference TRBV2 and TRBJ1-5, the CDR3 gives the full variable domain: EPEVTQTPSHQVTQMGQEVILRCVPISNHLYFYWYRQILGQKVEFLVSFYNNEISEKSEIFDDQFSVERPDGSNFTLKIRSTKLEDSAMYFCATSRWGSSNQPQHFGDGTRLSIL.

Remarks on this clonotype: A much bigger clone sits one base away, suggesting this may be a read error. The genes are TRBV7-9 and TRBJ1-1; the D gene is possibly TRBD1 (6 bases). Trimming took 4 bases from V and 6 from J, leaving 15 bases between them. The V gene's germline CDR1 is SEHNR and CDR2 FQNEAQ (reference sequence). The CDR3 sequence is 14 residues long. The chain's CDR3 is CASSSQGPNPEAFF. The CDR3 DNA is TGTGCCAGCAGCTCTCAGGGGCCCAACCCTGAAGCTTTCTTT.

Only a few counts were recorded for this clonotype. The rearrangement joins TRBV2 to TRBJ2-7, with 10 bases lining up with TRBD1. The CDR3 length is 14 residues. Germline assignment: CDR1 SNHLY and CDR2 FYNNEI. Trimming cost V 3 bases and J 4 bases; bases outside gene matches: 3. The DNA for the CDR3 is TGTGCCAGCAGTGAGACAGGGGGCTGGTACGAGCAGTACTTC. It specifies CASSETGGWYEQYF.

The genes are TRBV7-6 and TRBJ1-5; 7 nucleotides align to TRBD1. Germline-derived CDR1 and CDR2 are SGHVS and FNYEAQ. CDR3 length: 16 amino acids. The junction had 11 bases not matched to a gene; V was cut back by 5 bases and J by 4 bases. The CDR3 DNA is TGTGCCAGCAGCGCAGGGACAGCTTTAGGAAATCAGCCCCAGCATTTT. It is translated as CASSAGTALGNQPQHF.

This clonotype was observed a handful of times. CDR3 in DNA: TGTGCCAGCAGTCCGCGGACAGGAATTAACACTGAAGCTTTCTTT. Translation gives CASSPRTGINTEAFF. V usage is TRBV6-5 and J usage is TRBJ1-1; 7 nucleotides match TRBD1. The germline gives CDR1 MNHEY, CDR2 SVGAGI. This CDR3 contains 15 residues. The ends lost 5 bases at V and 2 bases at J; junction bases unmatched: 8.

This clonotype has only a few counts. The gene calls are TRBV6-6 and TRBJ2-5; 8 bases align to TRBD1. The CDR3 is made up of 14 amino acids. Germline V gene sequence: CDR1 MNHNY, CDR2 SVGAGI (reference sequence). V was clipped by 6 bases and J by 2 bases; unmatched bases: 5. The DNA of the CDR3 is TGTGCCAGCAGGCAGAGGACAGGGCAAGAGACCCAGTACTTC. Its translation: CASRQRTGQETQYF.

Points on this clonotype: Since the CDR3 does not end with the conserved phenylalanine or tryptophan, this likely comes from a read error. The rearrangement links TRBV28 to TRBJ1-2, with a weak D call TRBD1 (5 bases). Per germline, CDR1 MDHEN and CDR2 SYDVKM. V was shortened by 5 bases and J by 8 bases, with 21 bases between the two germline ends. The CDR3 spans 15 residues. The CDR3 DNA reads as TGTGCCAGCAGTCCCCCCGAGAGGGGACTGGAAGGCTACACCTCC. Amino acid sequence: CASSPPERGLEGYTS.

Details on this clonotype: A much more abundant neighbour one base away suggests this may be a read error. Because the CDR3 is missing its conserved closing phenylalanine or tryptophan, this is likely a read error. V and J are TRBV16 and TRBJ2-3, with D possibly matching TRBD1 (6 bases). This CDR3 region has 13 residues. CDR1 KGHSY and CDR2 FQNENV come from the germline V gene. Trimming cost V 5 bases and J 4 bases, with 10 bases left between them. CDR3 nucleotide sequence: TGTGCCAGCAGCTGGACAGATTCAGATACGCAGTATCTT. Protein sequence: CASSWTDSDTQYL.

This clonotype turned up a few times. The chain is built from TRBV19 and TRBJ2-5; D is unclear. Germline V gene lookup returns CDR1 LNHDA and CDR2 SQIVND (reference sequence). This CDR3 is built from 16 residues. V shed 3 bases and J shed 5 bases, with 19 bases lying between them. CDR3 in amino acids: CASSMGGFTSLETQYF. Written as DNA, the CDR3 is TGTGCCAGTAGTATGGGCGGCTTCACGAGTTTGGAGACCCAGTACTTC.

V gene TRBV6-6 combines with J gene TRBJ1-5; a possible D gene is TRBD1 (6 bases). Germline CDR1 and CDR2: MNHNY and SVGAGI (reference sequence). The CDR3 covers 16 residues. The germline V and J ends were trimmed by 5 bases and 11 bases, with 25 bases remaining between them. CDR3 amino acids: CASSPETGRFRASQHF. The CDR3 DNA reads as TGTGCCAGCAGTCCCGAGACAGGACGTTTTCGGGCTTCCCAGCATTTT.

Remarks on this clonotype: A much larger clone is a single base away; this may be a read error. The rearrangement uses TRBV6-5 and TRBJ2-1; D is perhaps TRBD2 (7 bases). The CDR3 extends over 13 amino acids. Germline V gives CDR1 MNHEY, CDR2 SVGAGI. With 7 bases removed from V and 12 bases from J, the gap between germline ends came to 19 bases. The CDR3 loop reads CASTNGGPSAQFF. As DNA, the CDR3 is TGTGCCAGCACTAACGGGGGGCCGAGTGCGCAGTTCTTC.

Comment on this clonotype: The conserved final phenylalanine or tryptophan is absent from the CDR3, which likely points to a read error. The gene calls are TRBV20-1 and TRBJ2-7; D is perhaps TRBD2 (5 bases). With 1 base removed from V and 2 bases from J, the gap between germline ends came to 6 bases. This CDR3 comprises 12 residues. In germline, CDR1 is DFQATT, CDR2 SNEGSKA (reference sequence). The CDR3 DNA reads as TGCAGTGCTAGAGGTAGCGCCTACGAGCAGTACCTC. This encodes CSARGSAYEQYL.

In its sample, this clonotype was seen many times. V usage is TRBV7-2 and J usage is TRBJ2-5; 11 bases map to TRBD2. V was clipped by 5 bases and J by 2 bases; unmatched bases: 4. The CDR3 sequence is 15 residues long. Looked up from germline, CDR1 is SGHTA and CDR2 is FQGNSA. The CDR3 DNA follows: TGTGCCAGCAGCCCGACTAGCGGGATACAAGAGACCCAGTACTTC. Translated: CASSPTSGIQETQYF.

On this clonotype: A clone one base away is much larger, so this may be a read error. The CDR3 loop is CASSQDLSGQGLITEAFF. The CDR3 nucleotides are TGCGCCAGCAGCCAAGATCTGTCCGGACAGGGCCTGATCACTGAAGCTTTCTTT. The V and J genes are TRBV4-3 and TRBJ1-1; 8 bases are a match to TRBD1. V lost 0 bases to trimming and J lost 4 bases; unmatched junction nucleotides: 13. The CDR3 is made up of 18 amino acids. Per germline, CDR1 LGHNA and CDR2 YSLEER.

This rearrangement joins TRBV7-9 to TRBJ2-3; D is uncertain. CDR3 size: 14 residues. Trimming removed 5 bases from V and 6 bases from J, with 15 bases in between. Germline CDR1 SEHNR, CDR2 FQNEAQ (reference sequence). CDR3 loop: CASSRLFKQDTQYF. The CDR3 region has the DNA TGTGCCAGCAGCCGCCTGTTCAAGCAGGATACGCAGTATTTT.

Details on this clonotype: Being one base from a much bigger clone, this may be a read error. This rearrangement joins TRBV6-2 or TRBV6-3 to TRBJ2-3; tentatively, D is TRBD1 (5 bases). The CDR3 loop spans 16 amino acids. The V end lost 2 bases, the J end lost 2 bases, and 14 bases lay between the germline ends. The germline CDR1 and CDR2 sequences are MNHEY and SVGEGT. The CDR3 reads CASSYPDSEATDTQYF. CDR3 in DNA: TGTGCCAGCAGTTACCCCGACAGCGAAGCCACAGATACGCAGTATTTT.

This clonotype came up a few times. The chain has TRBV4-1 and TRBJ2-2, with D possibly being TRBD2 (5 bases). The CDR3 has 18 residues. Germline loops: CDR1 MGHRA, CDR2 YSYEKL. The V and J ends lost 1 base and 6 bases respectively, with 21 bases between them. This CDR3 is CASSQGFRSGKTPGELFF. The CDR3 nucleotides are TGCGCCAGCAGCCAAGGATTCCGGTCGGGAAAAACCCCCGGGGAGCTGTTTTTT.

The chain combines TRBV19 with TRBJ2-5, with 8 positions matching TRBD1. Germline CDR1 LNHDA, CDR2 SQIVND (reference sequence). Trimming took 5 bases from V and 5 from J; bases not matched to a gene: 7. The CDR3 runs to 14 residues. Here the CDR3 reads CASSPRQGRETQYF. The CDR3 DNA reads TGTGCCAGTAGTCCCCGACAGGGGCGGGAGACCCAGTACTTC.

CDR3 sequence (DNA): TGTACCAGCAGCTTAGAAAACAATGAGCAGTTCTTC. It specifies CTSSLENNEQFF. The chain employs TRBV7-2 and TRBJ2-1; D not resolved. V lost 1 base and J 5 bases, leaving 3 bases between the germline ends. Germline V gives CDR1 SGHTA, CDR2 FQGNSA. CDR3 length equals 12 residues. Filled out from reference TRBV7-2 and TRBJ2-1, the complete variable domain reads GAGVSQSPSNKVTEKGKDVELRCDPISGHTALYWYRQSLGQGLEFLIYFQGNSAPDKSGLPSDRFSAERTGGSVSTLTIQRTQQEDSAVYLCTSSLENNEQFFGPGTRLTVL.

Worth noting for this clonotype: This sequence may be a read error, since a much larger clone differs from it by one base. J is TRBJ2-7 and V is TRBV20-1, with D perhaps matching TRBD2 (6 bases). This CDR3 region has 14 residues. V was trimmed by 5 bases and J by 0 bases, leaving 14 bases between them. Germline CDR1 reads DFQATT; CDR2 reads SNEGSKA (reference sequence). Here the CDR3 reads CSAGGDPNSYEQYF. Written as DNA, the CDR3 is TGCAGTGCTGGAGGGGACCCTAACTCCTACGAGCAGTACTTC.